One T cell receptor (beta chain) is described in this entry. The CDR3 extends over 15 amino acids. Trimming at V came to 2 bases and at J to 1 base, leaving 4 bases not matched to a gene. Germline V gives CDR1 MNHNY, CDR2 SVGAGI (reference sequence). This entry is derived from a study of blood T cell repertoires in COVID-19. Study-wide context: Spain, Italy and the United States supplied samples that represented acute and convalescent COVID-19. T cells, B-cell-depleted T cells, or PBMCs supplied cDNA or gDNA.

The Seattle patients joined while their infection was active and were tracked longitudinally afterward. In the source study's methods: Amplification with reference gene primers provided the estimates of nucleated cell counts. Clones were sequenced by immunoSEQ multiplex PCR, and TCRdb holds only the in-frame ones, with some missing. V, J and clone size are those of that table, while D and trimming were read from the DNA. The sample yields 200,000 to 250,000 clones, approximately 86% seen once. The sample comprised peripheral blood. This chain joins TRBV6-6 and TRBJ1-1, with TRBD1 matching 7 bases. The clonotype was recovered from a woman in her 30s with COVID-19, enrolled during active disease. CDR3 sequence: CASSYRTGANTEAFF. The CDR3 DNA is TGTGCCAGCAGTTACCGCACAGGGGCGAACACTGAAGCTTTCTTT.